Below, one T cell receptor beta chain is given with its context. The source of the sample is a study of CD8+CD57+ T cells in acquired aplastic anemia. CDR1 SGHNT and CDR2 YENEEA come from the germline V gene. The V end lost 3 bases, the J end lost 5 bases, and 25 bases lay between the germline ends. The CDR3 contains 18 residues. Profiling that covered TCR beta VDJ and CDR3 relied on genomic DNA as its template. Via MiXCR, TCRdb re-called the reads, giving one row per CDR3 protein. This table has 200,000 to 300,000 distinct CDR3 sequences, approximately 82% appearing once. Patients picked for sequencing had shown CD8+CD57+ cell expansion detected by flow cytometry.

The sequence came from a human donor with aplastic anemia. Sample: sorted CD4+, CD8+, or CD8+CD57+ T cells (not recorded which) from PBMCs. The chain recombines TRBV11-3 with TRBJ1-1, with D unresolved. The CDR3 spells CASSLHPDHTVSRTEAFF. In DNA, the CDR3 is TGTGCCAGCAGCTTGCATCCAGACCACACAGTTTCGAGGACTGAAGCTTTCTTT.